This T cell receptor beta chain derives from a study of cytomegalovirus exposure and HLA in healthy donors. Overall study results and limits: In the roughly 130 validation repertoires, a later analysis found that first-cohort TCR clusters tended to co-occur.

The table came from immunoSEQ multiplex PCR; TCRdb's copy has only in-frame clones and leaves some out. This table holds fewer than 200,000 clones, about 86% found once. The V end lost 1 base, the J end lost 4 bases, and 8 bases lay between the germline ends. The CDR3 runs to 14 residues. Germline loops: CDR1 SGHVS, CDR2 FQNEAQ. A single count supports this clone. Its matching antigen is unknown. The rearrangement links TRBV7-8 to TRBJ1-3; D gene unclear. The sample comprised PBMCs. This TCR was recovered from a woman between 18 and 29 years old in good health and CMV-seropositive. DNA of the CDR3: TGTGCCAGCAGCTTAGTGAGGGCCGGAAACACCATATATTTT. Translating it yields CASSLVRAGNTIYF.